Presented here are 12 T cell receptor beta chains from one specimen sequenced in a study of blood T cell repertoires in COVID-19. The method was immunoSEQ multiplex PCR; TCRdb's version includes in-frame clones alone and lacks a portion of them. The data contain some 200,000 clones, 75% to 90% of them singletons. The source material was peripheral blood. Receptor source: a woman aged 40 to 50 with acute or convalescent COVID-19.

This chain joins TRBV3-1 (or the pseudogene TRBV3-2) and TRBJ1-5; 10 nucleotides match TRBD1. Germline V gene lookup returns CDR1 LGHDT and CDR2 YNNKEL (reference sequence). CDR3 length equals 14 residues. V lost 5 bases to trimming and J lost 7 bases; unmatched junction nucleotides: 5. The CDR3 nucleotides are TGTGCCAGCAGCGCGACAGGGGGCGGGCAGCCCCAGCATTTT. This sequence encodes CASSATGGGQPQHF.

This clone was observed a handful of times. J is TRBJ2-3 and V is TRBV25-1, with D possibly matching TRBD2 (5 bases). The V and J ends lost 5 bases and 5 bases respectively, with 8 bases between them. In germline, CDR1 is MGHDK, CDR2 SYGVNS. The CDR3 runs 12 residues. The CDR3 here is CASSLSGDTQYF. CDR3 nucleotides: TGTGCCAGCAGTCTAAGCGGAGATACGCAGTATTTT.

For the CDR3, the DNA is TGTGCCATCAGCAGGGAACATGAGCAGTTCTTC. This sequence encodes CAISREHEQFF. J is TRBJ2-1 and V is TRBV10-3; the D gene is possibly TRBD1 (5 bases). Trimming removed 6 bases from V and 8 bases from J, with 8 bases in between. The CDR3 loop spans 11 amino acids. CDR1 and CDR2 (germline): ENHRY, SYGVKD.

CDR3 protein: CASSLGRGGRNQPQHF. CDR3 DNA sequence: TGTGCCAGCAGTTTGGGTCGGGGGGGACGCAATCAGCCCCAGCATTTT. The chain carries TRBV28 and TRBJ1-5, with a possible D match to TRBD1 (5 bases). Between the trimmed V and J ends, which lost 3 bases and 2 bases, there was a span of 14 bases. CDR1 is MDHEN and CDR2 is SYDVKM in the germline V gene. This CDR3 is built from 16 residues.

This clone was seen just once. The chain combines TRBV4-2 with TRBJ2-2; 10 nucleotides agree with TRBD2. Trimming took 1 base from V and 5 from J; bases not matched to a gene: 7. Germline CDR1 reads LGHNA; CDR2 reads YNFKEQ. There are 17 residues in the CDR3. The DNA of the CDR3 is TGTGCCAGCAGCCAAGTCTCCCTAGCGGGAGATACCGGGGAGCTGTTTTTT. It translates to CASSQVSLAGDTGELFF.

This clone was seen just once. This chain connects TRBV27 to TRBJ2-2; possibly TRBD2 for D (5 bases). The CDR3 spans 15 residues. V lost 7 bases and J 1 base, leaving 13 bases between the germline ends. Germline V gene data show CDR1 as MNHEY and CDR2 as SMNVEV (reference sequence). CDR3 nucleotide sequence: TGTGCCAGCACCCGGACTCGACAGAACACCGGGGAGCTGTTTTTT. Protein: CASTRTRQNTGELFF.

In DNA, the CDR3 is TGTGCCAGCAGTGAGAGTAAGGACTCTCCCCTCCACTTT. It encodes CASSESKDSPLHF. The chain employs TRBV6-1 and TRBJ1-6; D is unclear. The CDR3 is 13 amino acids. The germline V and J ends were trimmed by 3 bases and 13 bases, with 13 bases remaining between them. Germline V CDR1 and CDR2: MNHNS, SASEGT.

The V gene is TRBV29-1, the J gene TRBJ2-7; a possible D gene is TRBD1 (6 bases). This CDR3 has 15 residues. Germline assignment: CDR1 SQVTM and CDR2 ANQGSEA. V lost 6 bases to trimming and J lost 3 bases, with 21 bases between them. CDR3 amino acids: CSVQRQDVFGYEQYF. DNA for the CDR3: TGCAGCGTCCAAAGACAGGATGTCTTTGGCTACGAGCAGTACTTC.

The chain combines TRBV4-2 with TRBJ2-1, with 8 nucleotides matching TRBD2. The CDR3 loop spans 15 amino acids. V lost 0 bases and J lost 9; bases outside the gene matches: 7. Germline values: CDR1 LGHNA, CDR2 YNFKEQ. This chain's CDR3 is CASSQDIRGGGEQFF. DNA of the CDR3: TGTGCCAGCAGCCAAGATATCCGGGGGGGCGGTGAGCAGTTCTTC.

The rearrangement joins TRBV6-5 to TRBJ1-1, with 7 bases lining up with TRBD1. The CDR3 is 14 amino acids. Germline trimming cut 6 bases from V and 5 bases from J; bases unmatched to any gene: 9. Germline loops: CDR1 MNHEY, CDR2 SVGAGI. This CDR3 reads CASRDTGVRTEAFF. CDR3 nucleotides: TGTGCCAGCAGAGATACAGGGGTAAGGACTGAAGCTTTCTTT.

The chain employs TRBV29-1 and TRBJ2-5, with D possibly being TRBD1 (5 bases). Germline V gene data show CDR1 as SQVTM and CDR2 as ANQGSEA. The CDR3 loop spans 14 amino acids. The V and J ends lost 2 bases and 1 base respectively, with 11 bases between them. The DNA for the CDR3 is TGCAGCGTTGAATCCCCAGGGTCCCAAGAGACCCAGTACTTC. Its translation: CSVESPGSQETQYF. Complete variable domain (other parts from reference TRBV29-1 and TRBJ2-5): SAVISQKPSRDICQRGTSLTIQCQVDSQVTMMFWYRQQPGQSLTLIATANQGSEATYESGFVIDKFPISRPNLTFSTLTVSNMSPEDSSIYLCSVESPGSQETQYFGPGTRLLVL.

The genes are TRBV5-6 and TRBJ1-2, with D possibly matching TRBD1 (5 bases). Trimming stripped 6 bases from V and 1 base from J, with 10 bases between. Germline CDR1 SGHDT, CDR2 YYEEEE. CDR3 length: 13 amino acids. CDR3 loop: CASISGGNYGYTF. The CDR3 region has the DNA TGTGCCAGCATCTCGGGGGGTAACTATGGCTACACCTTC.